The rows below give T cell receptor beta chains drawn from one sample of a study of blood T cell repertoires in COVID-19. Sequencing used immunoSEQ multiplex PCR; TCRdb keeps in-frame clones, though not all of them. Of some 330,000 clones listed, 70% to 90% are singletons. Sequencing used peripheral blood. The receptors were sampled from a woman between 45 and 65 years old with active or convalescent COVID-19. Both conserved end residues are part of each CDR3. The D gene is left open where the match is weak. Some rows mark clone size as missing; the rest say once, few, many or name a class of expanded clone.

clone size	V gene	D gene	J gene	CDR3 DNA	CDR3 protein
few	TRBV20-1	NA	TRBJ2-7	TGCAGTGCTAGTGGAGGGCGGGAGCAGTACTTC	CSASGGREQYF
once	TRBV12-3/TRBV12-4	NA	TRBJ1-1	TGTGCCAGCAGTTTAGACAGGTCCACTGAAGCTTTCTTT	CASSLDRSTEAFF
NA	TRBV18	NA	TRBJ1-1	TGTGCCAGCTCACCCCTCGGGACACTGAACACTGAAGCTTTCTTT	CASSPLGTLNTEAFF
NA	TRBV11-2	NA	TRBJ2-7	TGTGCCAGCAGCTTAGCTCTGCCCGGTCAGGCTTATTACGAGCAGTACTTC	CASSLALPGQAYYEQYF
NA	TRBV7-9	TRBD1	TRBJ2-5	TGTGCCAGCAGCTTAAGACAGGGGAGAGAGACCCAGTACTTC	CASSLRQGRETQYF
once	TRBV5-6	NA	TRBJ1-2	TGTGCCAGCAGCTTGGTCACTAATTCAAACTATGGCTACACCTTC	CASSLVTNSNYGYTF
NA	TRBV28	NA	TRBJ1-2	TGTGCCAGCAGTTTTGAAGGGGGAAGGGGCTACACCTTC	CASSFEGGRGYTF
NA	TRBV7-2	TRBD1	TRBJ2-7	TGTGCCAGCAGCTTGCTTCCCCCGGGGACAGGGTCGTACGAGCAGTACTTC	CASSLLPPGTGSYEQYF
NA	TRBV7-9	TRBD2	TRBJ2-5	TGTGCCAGCAGCCCTCAGGGGTTGAGCGGGGGGGCAGCGACCCAGTACTTC	CASSPQGLSGGAATQYF
NA	TRBV18	NA	TRBJ2-1	TGTGCCAGCTCACCCCGGACTGACCGTAATGAGCAGTTCTTC	CASSPRTDRNEQFF
NA	TRBV11-1	TRBD2	TRBJ2-1	TGTGCCAGCAGCTTAATCTTAGCGGGAGGACCAGGGGGGCAGTTCTTC	CASSLILAGGPGGQFF
few	TRBV10-3	TRBD1	TRBJ1-2	TGTGCCATCAGTGGGACAGGGGAAGTAAAGGGCTACACCTTC	CAISGTGEVKGYTF
NA	TRBV7-6	NA	TRBJ2-1	TGTGCCAGCAGCTCCGAGGCGCCGAGCTACAATGAGCAGTTCTTC	CASSSEAPSYNEQFF
NA	TRBV25-1	TRBD2	TRBJ2-2	TGTGCCAGCAGTGAATATAAGGCAGGCGGGAGCAACACCGGGGAGCTGTTTTTT	CASSEYKAGGSNTGELFF
NA	TRBV7-8	TRBD2	TRBJ2-1	TGTGCCAGCCGTCGGCGGGAGGGCAATGAGCAGTTCTTC	CASRRREGNEQFF
NA	TRBV6-1	NA	TRBJ2-7	TGTGCCAGCAGTGAAGCGCCCGGGGGCTCCTACGAGCAGTACTTC	CASSEAPGGSYEQYF
NA	TRBV6-1	NA	TRBJ2-7	TGTGCCAGCAGTGAAACTAGGACGTATACCTACGAGCAGTACTTC	CASSETRTYTYEQYF
NA	TRBV6-2/TRBV6-3	NA	TRBJ1-3	TGTGCCAGCAGCCCGACCGCGGTCTCTGGAAACACCATATATTTT	CASSPTAVSGNTIYF
NA	TRBV28	NA	TRBJ1-4	TGTGCCAGCAGACTATCACATTTTCCAACTAATGAAAAACTGTTTTTT	CASRLSHFPTNEKLFF
NA	TRBV18	NA	TRBJ2-2	TGTGCCAGCTCAACAAACACCGGGGAGCTGTTTTTT	CASSTNTGELFF
NA	TRBV6-1	NA	TRBJ1-5	TGTGCCAGCAGTGAACAGACAGTTAGCAATCAGCCCCAGCATTTT	CASSEQTVSNQPQHF
once	TRBV6-2/TRBV6-3	TRBD1	TRBJ2-5	TGTGCCAGCAGTTACGGGACAGCCCAAGAGACCCAGTACTTC	CASSYGTAQETQYF
NA	TRBV28	TRBD2	TRBJ2-1	TGTGCCAGCAGCATAAGCGGGAGGGCTGCCTACAATGAGCAGTTCTTC	CASSISGRAAYNEQFF
NA	TRBV28	NA	TRBJ1-4	TGTGCCAGCTCACAGGGAAGTAATGAAAAACTGTTTTTT	CASSQGSNEKLFF
NA	TRBV5-1	TRBD1	TRBJ1-4	TGCGCCAGCAGCGTCCGGGACAGGGAATACGCTAATGAAAAACTGTTTTTT	CASSVRDREYANEKLFF
NA	TRBV7-9	NA	TRBJ2-7	TGTGCCAGCAGCTATCGGCTAGCGGAGCAGTACTTC	CASSYRLAEQYF
NA	TRBV6-2/TRBV6-3	TRBD2	TRBJ2-7	TGTGCCAGCAGTTACAATCGGGGGGCCTACGAGCAGTACTTC	CASSYNRGAYEQYF
NA	TRBV29-1	NA	TRBJ2-3	TGCAGCGTTGACGTTCCGGGGACACCAACAGATACGCAGTATTTT	CSVDVPGTPTDTQYF
NA	TRBV24-1	NA	TRBJ2-3	TGTGCCACCAGTGGTACCCCCCGGGATACGCAGTATTTT	CATSGTPRDTQYF
NA	TRBV11-2	TRBD2	TRBJ2-7	TGTGCCAGCAGCATAAGACTAGCGGGGAACTCCTACGAGCAGTACTTC	CASSIRLAGNSYEQYF
NA	TRBV27	NA	TRBJ1-4	TGTGCCAGCAGTTTTGGTCAGCCGAGGGAAAAACTGTTTTTT	CASSFGQPREKLFF
NA	TRBV7-2	TRBD1	TRBJ2-1	TGTGCCAGCAGCTCATTTGCCGGGACAGCCTACAATGAGCAGTTCTTC	CASSSFAGTAYNEQFF
NA	TRBV5-1	NA	TRBJ2-3	TGCGCCAGCAGCTTGGGAGGGGGTGGTTCGGCAGATACGCAGTATTTT	CASSLGGGGSADTQYF
NA	TRBV7-9	NA	TRBJ2-1	TGTGCCAGCAGCTGGGTTCTAGGACTTTCTTCGACCTACAATGAGCAGTTCTTC	CASSWVLGLSSTYNEQFF
NA	TRBV18	NA	TRBJ2-7	TGTGCCAGCTCACCTGGTAGATCATCCTACGAGCAGTACTTC	CASSPGRSSYEQYF
few	TRBV7-2	TRBD2	TRBJ2-7	TGTGCCAGCAGCGTCGCTAGCGGGGGGAACACCTACGAGCAGTACTTC	CASSVASGGNTYEQYF
NA	TRBV7-2	NA	TRBJ1-3	TGTGCCAGCAGCTTAGTTCCGACAGGCCCCTCTGGAAACACCATATATTTT	CASSLVPTGPSGNTIYF
NA	TRBV4-2	TRBD2	TRBJ2-7	TGTGCCAGCAGCCAAGAGGTGAGCGGGAGATCCTACGAGCAGTACTTC	CASSQEVSGRSYEQYF
NA	TRBV30	NA	TRBJ1-2	TGTGCCTGGAGTGTAGACGGGGGTCGTGGCTATGGCTACACCTTC	CAWSVDGGRGYGYTF
NA	TRBV6-1	NA	TRBJ2-3	TGTGCCAGCAGTGAACTCGAGGTAGTGGGCACAGATACGCAGTATTTT	CASSELEVVGTDTQYF
NA	TRBV7-9	NA	TRBJ2-7	TGTGCCAGCAGCTTAGGGGCAGTCGAGCAGTACTTC	CASSLGAVEQYF
NA	TRBV10-3	TRBD1	TRBJ1-6	TGTGCCATCAGGGACAGGGGCGCCCATTCACCCCTCCACTTT	CAIRDRGAHSPLHF
NA	TRBV7-8	TRBD1	TRBJ1-3	TGTGCCAGCAGCTCCATTACGGGACAGGGGGCCCTCTCTGGAAACACCATATATTTT	CASSSITGQGALSGNTIYF
NA	TRBV19	NA	TRBJ2-5	TGTGCCAGTAGTAGCCGACTAGTCTTAGCGCGGGAGACCCAGTACTTC	CASSSRLVLARETQYF
NA	TRBV12-2	NA	TRBJ1-2	TGTGCAAGTCGACTAAGGACAGATGAAAACTATGGCTACACCTTC	CASRLRTDENYGYTF
NA	TRBV6-4	NA	TRBJ1-3	TGTGCCAGCAGTGACTTGGACAGATCCGACTCTGGAAACACCATATATTTT	CASSDLDRSDSGNTIYF
NA	TRBV5-1	NA	TRBJ1-2	TGCGCCAGCAGCGTGGTCCCGACAGGCCAAGGGAACTATGGCTACACCTTC	CASSVVPTGQGNYGYTF
few	TRBV30	NA	TRBJ1-3	TGTGCCTGGAGAATCCAGGGCAGCAGAAACACCATATATTTT	CAWRIQGSRNTIYF
NA	TRBV4-1	TRBD2	TRBJ2-5	TGCGCCAGCAGCCAAGATGGGACTAGCGGGAGGGCCCAGTACTTC	CASSQDGTSGRAQYF
NA	TRBV4-2	TRBD2	TRBJ2-3	TGTGCCAGCAGCCAAGATCTGAGAGCGGGGAGCACAGATACGCAGTATTTT	CASSQDLRAGSTDTQYF
NA	TRBV6-2/TRBV6-3	NA	TRBJ1-1	TGTGCCAGCAGCCCCAACAGGGACACTGAAGCTTTCTTT	CASSPNRDTEAFF
NA	TRBV6-2/TRBV6-3	TRBD2	TRBJ2-5	TGTGCCAGCAGTTCGGGACTAGAAGAGACCCAGTACTTC	CASSSGLEETQYF
NA	TRBV30	TRBD1	TRBJ2-6	TGTGCCTGGAGTGTACTTCCGCCGGGACAGGGGTTCTCTGGGGCCAACGTCCTGACTTTC	CAWSVLPPGQGFSGANVLTF
NA	TRBV2	TRBD2	TRBJ2-3	TGTGCCAGCATAGGATGGCGGATGGGGCTAGCGGGGTCGGGAGATACGCAGTATTTT	CASIGWRMGLAGSGDTQYF
NA	TRBV10-1	NA	TRBJ1-1	TGCGCCAGCAGGCAAGGGACACCCCCTGAAGCTTTCTTT	CASRQGTPPEAFF